Listed below are T cell receptor beta chains from one sample, sequenced in a study of regulatory T cells in long-lasting Graves disease. TCRdb reprocessed the multiplex PCR reads with MiXCR, giving one entry per CDR3 protein. Of roughly 400,000 distinct CDR3 sequences listed, approximately 16% are singletons. This same sample was also part of a study on T cells in Graves' hyperthyroidism and ophthalmopathy.

The sample was peripheral blood mononuclear cells (PBMCs), taken at new diagnosis, from a patient treated with antithyroid drugs. Every receptor here comes from a woman between 40 and 55 years old with Graves disease. The CDR3 runs from the conserved cysteine through the conserved F or W. D genes are given only for firm matches. Rows give clone size only sometimes, using once, few, many, or a class for an expanded clone.

d_gene	v_gene	abundance	j_gene	len	CDR3aa	CDR3nt
TRBD1	TRBV6-1	many	TRBJ2-7	16	CASSGQGRAFSYEQYF	TGTGCCAGCAGTGGACAGGGAAGAGCGTTCTCCTACGAGCAGTACTTC
.	TRBV28	.	TRBJ1-5	14	CASSFPDSGQPQHF	TGTGCCAGCAGTTTCCCGGACAGTGGCCAGCCCCAGCATTTT
.	TRBV20-1	many	TRBJ2-5	13	CSATRQIQETQYF	TGCAGTGCTACCAGACAGATACAAGAGACCCAGTACTTC
TRBD2	TRBV28	few	TRBJ2-5	17	CASSPRDSGIFQETQYF	TGTGCCAGCAGTCCCCGGGATAGCGGGATCTTTCAAGAGACCCAGTACTTC
TRBD2	TRBV6-1	many	TRBJ2-7	15	CASTEGASGKHEQYF	TGTGCCAGCACCGAAGGGGCTAGCGGGAAACACGAGCAGTACTTC
.	TRBV3-1	many	TRBJ2-7	15	CASSQDRGPSYEQYF	TGTGCCAGCAGCCAAGATCGCGGGCCTTCCTACGAGCAGTACTTC
TRBD2	TRBV7-9	.	TRBJ2-1	16	CASSLAGGRSYNEQFF	TGTGCCAGCAGCTTAGCGGGAGGGAGGTCCTACAATGAGCAGTTCTTC
.	TRBV7-3	many	TRBJ2-7	13	CASSLESTYEQYF	TGTGCCAGCAGCTTGGAATCGACCTACGAGCAGTACTTC
TRBD2	TRBV6-9	many	TRBJ2-7	18	CASSYPGGVEVSSYEQYF	TGTGCCAGCAGTTACCCGGGAGGGGTGGAGGTATCCTCTTACGAGCAGTACTTC
.	TRBV10-1	.	TRBJ2-7	12	CASSDLGNEQYF	TGCGCCAGCAGTGATTTGGGTAACGAGCAGTACTTC
TRBD1	TRBV12-3/TRBV12-4	.	TRBJ1-5	16	CASSPGQGMNNQPQHF	TGTGCCAGCAGCCCCGGACAGGGAATGAACAATCAGCCCCAGCATTTT
.	TRBV6-2/TRBV6-3	.	TRBJ2-7	14	CASSYPEYSYEQYF	TGTGCCAGCAGTTACCCTGAATATTCCTACGAGCAGTACTTC
.	TRBV10-3	many	TRBJ2-3	13	CATRTEEVDTQYF	TGTGCCACCCGGACAGAGGAGGTAGATACGCAGTATTTT
TRBD2	TRBV10-3	many	TRBJ2-1	18	CAISDRLAGGGGDNEQFF	TGTGCCATCAGTGATAGGCTAGCGGGAGGCGGCGGTGATAATGAGCAGTTCTTC
.	TRBV6-2/TRBV6-3	many	TRBJ2-1	16	CASEVRGGKPHNEQFF	TGTGCCAGCGAGGTTCGGGGCGGAAAACCCCACAATGAGCAGTTCTTC
.	TRBV11-2	many	TRBJ2-5	16	CASSLDLGLGEETQYF	TGTGCCAGCAGCTTAGACCTTGGCCTCGGAGAAGAGACCCAGTACTTC
.	TRBV11-2	.	TRBJ2-1	14	CASSGLKRYNEQFF	TGTGCCAGCAGCGGGCTGAAGCGCTACAATGAGCAGTTCTTC
.	TRBV4-1	.	TRBJ2-2	16	CASSQDPRLGIGELFF	TGCGCCAGCAGCCAAGATCCCAGATTGGGGATCGGGGAGCTGTTTTTT
TRBD2	TRBV6-2/TRBV6-3	.	TRBJ2-3	14	CASSELAAHDTQYF	TGTGCCAGCAGTGAACTAGCGGCTCACGATACGCAGTATTTT
TRBD2	TRBV2	many	TRBJ2-1	14	CATLLAGGVYEQFF	TGTGCCACCCTACTAGCGGGAGGGGTATATGAGCAGTTCTTC
.	TRBV27	many	TRBJ2-7	15	CASSFTPLGGREQYF	TGTGCCAGCAGTTTCACCCCACTAGGAGGTCGGGAGCAGTACTTC
TRBD1	TRBV3-1	.	TRBJ2-1	16	CASSQDLGTEYNEQFF	TGTGCCAGCAGCCAAGATCTCGGGACAGAATACAATGAGCAGTTCTTC
.	TRBV28	many	TRBJ2-5	17	CASSYDQGSAERETQYF	TGTGCCAGCAGCTACGATCAGGGTAGTGCGGAACGAGAGACCCAGTACTTC
TRBD1	TRBV28	many	TRBJ1-5	14	CASKKGGGNQPQHF	TGTGCCAGCAAAAAAGGGGGCGGCAATCAGCCCCAGCATTTT
.	TRBV7-2	many	TRBJ1-4	15	CASSLSGGRNEKLFF	TGTGCCAGCAGCTTATCCGGGGGCCGAAATGAAAAACTGTTTTTT
.	TRBV6-1	few	TRBJ2-5	15	CASSPGGLITETQYF	TGTGCCAGCTCCCCTGGTGGACTTATAACAGAGACCCAGTACTTC
TRBD2	TRBV7-9	.	TRBJ2-5	18	CASSPGTSSSTTQETQYF	TGTGCCAGCAGCCCCGGGACTAGCTCTTCGACAACCCAAGAGACCCAGTACTTC
.	TRBV7-2	many	TRBJ2-1	14	CASSLGPSEYEQFF	TGTGCCAGCAGCTTAGGCCCCTCCGAATACGAGCAGTTCTTC
TRBD1	TRBV5-1	.	TRBJ2-7	14	CASSPGQGALEQYF	TGCGCCAGCAGCCCGGGACAGGGGGCTCTCGAGCAGTACTTC
.	TRBV29-1	.	TRBJ2-2	16	CSVDLLEGTGSGELFF	TGCAGCGTTGATCTCCTGGAAGGTACAGGATCCGGGGAGCTGTTTTTT
TRBD1	TRBV10-3	many	TRBJ1-1	16	CAISETWTGPNTEAFF	TGTGCCATCAGTGAGACTTGGACAGGGCCAAACACTGAAGCTTTCTTT
.	TRBV7-2	many	TRBJ1-2	15	CASSFNRDTRGGYTF	TGTGCCAGCAGCTTCAACCGGGACACCCGAGGAGGCTACACCTTC
TRBD2	TRBV20-1	.	TRBJ2-1	17	CSAPSGRGIISYNEQFF	TGCAGTGCTCCTAGCGGGAGGGGAATTATTTCCTACAATGAGCAGTTCTTC
.	TRBV13	many	TRBJ2-7	14	CASSLGTGEGEQYF	TGTGCCAGCAGCCTCGGCACAGGGGAGGGCGAGCAGTACTTC
TRBD2	TRBV7-9	many	TRBJ2-3	14	CASGTSGMADTQYF	TGTGCCAGCGGAACTAGCGGGATGGCAGATACGCAGTATTTT
.	TRBV12-3/TRBV12-4	many	TRBJ2-7	13	CASSLHYSYEQYF	TGTGCCAGCAGTTTACACTACTCCTACGAGCAGTACTTC
.	TRBV7-2	many	TRBJ1-6	17	CASSPRGRGASNSPLHF	TGTGCCAGCAGCCCCCGGGGTCGGGGGGCGAGTAATTCACCCCTCCACTTT
TRBD1	TRBV20-1	many	TRBJ2-5	18	CSASPLRGFGDPLETQYF	TGCAGTGCTAGTCCCCTCAGGGGGTTCGGAGACCCGCTCGAGACCCAGTACTTC
.	TRBV28	few	TRBJ2-5	15	CASKEGQGGGETQYF	TGTGCCAGCAAGGAGGGACAGGGCGGGGGGGAGACCCAGTACTTC
.	TRBV12-3/TRBV12-4	many	TRBJ1-3	15	CASSFRTDSGNTIYF	TGTGCCAGCAGTTTTCGGACAGACTCTGGAAACACCATATATTTT
TRBD2	TRBV20-1	few	TRBJ2-2	17	CSARDRASGGNTGELFF	TGCAGTGCTAGAGATCGGGCTAGCGGGGGGAACACCGGGGAGCTGTTTTTT
TRBD2	TRBV28	many	TRBJ2-1	13	CASSLFAGGEQFF	TGTGCCAGCAGTTTGTTTGCGGGGGGTGAGCAGTTCTTC
TRBD2	TRBV18	few	TRBJ2-1	14	CASSPASGSNEQFF	TGTGCCAGCTCACCTGCTAGCGGGAGCAATGAGCAGTTCTTC
.	TRBV24-1	.	TRBJ2-3	20	CATSDSGGFWRFDSTDTQYF	TGTGCCACCAGTGATTCGGGCGGTTTCTGGCGCTTTGATAGCACAGATACGCAGTATTTT
TRBD2	TRBV15	few	TRBJ2-1	16	CATSRARRGVHNEQFF	TGTGCCACCAGCAGAGCTAGGCGGGGGGTTCACAATGAGCAGTTCTTC
TRBD1	TRBV10-2	many	TRBJ2-1	13	CASSYRGSNEQFF	TGCGCCAGCAGTTACAGGGGATCGAATGAGCAGTTCTTC
.	TRBV27	few	TRBJ2-7	13	CASSLISDYEQYF	TGTGCCAGCAGTTTAATATCGGACTACGAGCAGTACTTC
TRBD1	TRBV25-1	.	TRBJ2-5	14	CASSATGHKQTQYF	TGTGCCAGCAGTGCGACAGGGCATAAACAGACCCAGTACTTC
TRBD1	TRBV15	few	TRBJ1-3	17	CATSRPTLWTGEDTIYF	TGTGCCACCAGCAGACCTACCTTATGGACAGGAGAGGACACCATATATTTT
.	TRBV28	many	TRBJ1-2	13	CASSMGQNYGYTF	TGTGCCAGCAGTATGGGGCAGAACTATGGCTACACCTTC
TRBD1	TRBV29-1	few	TRBJ1-1	16	CSVEDGQGAGGTEAFF	TGCAGCGTTGAAGATGGACAGGGGGCCGGTGGGACTGAAGCTTTCTTT
.	TRBV28	many	TRBJ1-5	17	CASKGSLGGYSNQPQHF	TGTGCCTCCAAAGGAAGTCTTGGGGGCTATAGCAATCAGCCCCAGCATTTT
.	TRBV12-3/TRBV12-4	many	TRBJ2-3	16	CASSLLAVGSTDTQYF	TGTGCCAGCAGTTTGCTCGCGGTGGGGAGCACAGATACGCAGTATTTT